Listed here is a single T cell receptor (beta chain). Its antigen is not identified. An end of the junction does not agree with germline; a read error may underlie this. CDR3 length equals 16 residues. From germline, CDR1 is SGHNT and CDR2 YENEEA. No cell sorting was done before RNA was extracted from the tissue. Three rounds of nested PCR, following a modified ARM-PCR protocol, produced the TCRbeta library. Each CDR3 protein gets one entry after TCRdb re-called the multiplex PCR reads with MiXCR. The data contain about 93,000 distinct CDR3 sequences, less than 75% of them seen just once; the ten biggest clones take up 18%. This record comes from a study of tumor and adjacent non-tumor tissue in lung cancer. Points from the study as a whole: TCR diversity was significantly greater in tumor than normal lung tissue.

The sample consisted of lung tumor tissue. The chain employs TRBV11-3 and TRBJ1-1; 7 bases map to TRBD1. The receptor was derived from a man aged 55 to 69 with non-small cell lung cancer. The CDR3 nucleotides are TGTGCCGGCTCGACGGAACAGGGGTTTGGGAACACTGAAGCTTCCTTT. Amino acid sequence: CAGSTEQGFGNTEASF.